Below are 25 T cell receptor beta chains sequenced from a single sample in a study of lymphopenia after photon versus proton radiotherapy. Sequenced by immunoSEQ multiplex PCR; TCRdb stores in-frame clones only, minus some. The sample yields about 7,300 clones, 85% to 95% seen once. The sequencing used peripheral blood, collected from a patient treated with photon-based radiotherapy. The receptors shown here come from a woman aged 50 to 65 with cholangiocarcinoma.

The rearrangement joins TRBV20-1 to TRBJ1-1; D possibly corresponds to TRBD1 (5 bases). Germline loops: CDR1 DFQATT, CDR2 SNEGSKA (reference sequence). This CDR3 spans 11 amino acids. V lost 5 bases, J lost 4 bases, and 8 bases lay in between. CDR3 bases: TGCAGTGCTGGAAGGGGCACTGAAGCTTTCTTT. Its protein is CSAGRGTEAFF.

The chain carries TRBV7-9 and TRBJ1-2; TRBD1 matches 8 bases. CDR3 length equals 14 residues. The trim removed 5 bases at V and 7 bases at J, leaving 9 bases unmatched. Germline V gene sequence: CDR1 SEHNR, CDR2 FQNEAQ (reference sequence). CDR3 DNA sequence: TGTGCCAGCAGCCCATGGACAGGGCTGGCTGGCTACACCTTC. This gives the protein CASSPWTGLAGYTF.

The CDR3 is CASSPDRDSSYEQYF. Here the CDR3 DNA reads TGTGCCAGCAGCCCGGACAGGGACAGCTCCTACGAGCAGTACTTC. The chain combines TRBV7-2 with TRBJ2-7; TRBD1 aligns across 8 bases. The CDR3 has 15 amino acids. V shed 5 bases and J 0 bases; nucleotides not matched to a gene: 6. The germline CDR1 and CDR2 sequences are SGHTA and FQGNSA.

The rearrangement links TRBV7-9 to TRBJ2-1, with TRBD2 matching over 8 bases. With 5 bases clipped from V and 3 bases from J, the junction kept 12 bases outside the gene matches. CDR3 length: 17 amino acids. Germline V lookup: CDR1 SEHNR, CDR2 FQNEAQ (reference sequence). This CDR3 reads CASSPKLRGEFYNEQFF. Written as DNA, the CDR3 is TGTGCCAGCAGCCCGAAGTTGCGGGGGGAATTCTACAATGAGCAGTTCTTC.

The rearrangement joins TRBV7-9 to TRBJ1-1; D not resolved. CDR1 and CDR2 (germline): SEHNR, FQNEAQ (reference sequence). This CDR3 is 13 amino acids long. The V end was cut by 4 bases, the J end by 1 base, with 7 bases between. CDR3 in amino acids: CASSWEENTEAFF. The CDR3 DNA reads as TGTGCCAGCAGCTGGGAGGAGAACACTGAAGCTTTCTTT.

The CDR3 is CASTRTNYGYTF. DNA of the CDR3: TGTGCCAGCACCCGGACAAACTATGGCTACACCTTC. The rearrangement links TRBV9 to TRBJ1-2, with D possibly being TRBD1 (5 bases). Germline V gene sequence: CDR1 SGDLS, CDR2 YYNGEE. The CDR3 totals 12 residues. Trimming took 6 bases from V and 2 from J, leaving 8 bases between them.

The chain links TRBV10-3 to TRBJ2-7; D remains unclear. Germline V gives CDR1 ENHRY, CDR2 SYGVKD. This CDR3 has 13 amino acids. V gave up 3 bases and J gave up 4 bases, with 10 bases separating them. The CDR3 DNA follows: TGTGCCATCAGTGACCCTGCCCCTTACGAGCAGTACTTC. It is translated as CAISDPAPYEQYF.

The DNA of the CDR3 is TGTGCCACCTCCCGGGACTCCTCTGGAAACACCATATATTTT. It yields the protein CATSRDSSGNTIYF. The chain links TRBV19 to TRBJ1-3, with a possible D match to TRBD1 (5 bases). The germline gives CDR1 LNHDA, CDR2 SQIVND (reference sequence). The length of the CDR3 is 14 residues. Trimming cost V 10 bases and J 0 bases, with 13 bases left between them. Drawing the rest from reference TRBV19 and TRBJ1-3, the complete variable domain is DGGITQSPKYLFRKEGQNVTLSCEQNLNHDAMYWYRQDPGQGLRLIYYSQIVNDFQKGDIAEGYSVSREKKESFPLTVTSAQKNPTAFYLCATSRDSSGNTIYFGEGSWLTVV.

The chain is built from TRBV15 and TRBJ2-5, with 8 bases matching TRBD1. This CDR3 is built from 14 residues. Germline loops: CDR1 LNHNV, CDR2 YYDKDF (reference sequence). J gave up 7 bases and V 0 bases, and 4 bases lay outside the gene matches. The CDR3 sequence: CATSRDRGTGTQYF. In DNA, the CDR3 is TGTGCCACCAGCAGAGATCGAGGGACAGGGACCCAGTACTTC.

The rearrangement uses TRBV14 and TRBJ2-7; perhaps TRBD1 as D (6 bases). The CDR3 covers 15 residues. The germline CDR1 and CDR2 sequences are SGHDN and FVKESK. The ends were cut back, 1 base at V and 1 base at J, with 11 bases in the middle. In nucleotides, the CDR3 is TGTGCCAGCAGCCAAGTCCAGGGGAAGTCCTACGAGCAGTACTTC. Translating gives CASSQVQGKSYEQYF.

The CDR3 is CASSQDAGGPHNEQFF. CDR3 DNA: TGCGCCAGCAGCCAAGATGCGGGGGGGCCCCACAATGAGCAGTTCTTC. The chain links TRBV4-1 to TRBJ2-1; 9 bases map to TRBD2. Germline trimming cut 0 bases from V and 5 bases from J; bases unmatched to any gene: 5. CDR3 size: 16 residues. Germline CDR1 is MGHRA and CDR2 is YSYEKL.

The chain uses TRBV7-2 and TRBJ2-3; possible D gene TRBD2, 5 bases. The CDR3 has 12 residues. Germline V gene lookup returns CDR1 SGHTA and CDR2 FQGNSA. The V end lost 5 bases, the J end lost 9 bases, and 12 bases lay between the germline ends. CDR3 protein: CASSQTGGTQYF. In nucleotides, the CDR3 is TGTGCCAGCAGCCAGACTGGCGGGACGCAGTATTTT. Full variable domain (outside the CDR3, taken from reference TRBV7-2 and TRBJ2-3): GAGVSQSPSNKVTEKGKDVELRCDPISGHTALYWYRQSLGQGLEFLIYFQGNSAPDKSGLPSDRFSAERTGGSVSTLTIQRTQQEDSAVYLCASSQTGGTQYFGPGTRLTVL.

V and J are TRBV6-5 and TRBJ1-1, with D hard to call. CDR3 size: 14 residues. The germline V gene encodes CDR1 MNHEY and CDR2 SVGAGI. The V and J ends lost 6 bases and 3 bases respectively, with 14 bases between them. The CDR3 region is CASSPWALYTEAFF. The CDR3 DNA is TGTGCCAGCAGCCCCTGGGCCCTTTACACTGAAGCTTTCTTT.

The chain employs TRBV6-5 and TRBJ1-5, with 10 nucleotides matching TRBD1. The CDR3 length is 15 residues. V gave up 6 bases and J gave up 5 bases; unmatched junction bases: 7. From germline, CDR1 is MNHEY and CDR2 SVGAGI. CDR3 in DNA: TGTGCCAGCAGCTCCGGGACAGGGGTGTATCAGCCCCAGCATTTT. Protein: CASSSGTGVYQPQHF.

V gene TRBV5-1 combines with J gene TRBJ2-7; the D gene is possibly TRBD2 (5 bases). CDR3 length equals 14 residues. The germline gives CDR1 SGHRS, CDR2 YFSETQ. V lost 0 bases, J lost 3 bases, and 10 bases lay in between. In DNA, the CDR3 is TGCGCCAGCAGCTTGGCTCCGGGGAGCTACGAGCAGTACTTC. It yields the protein CASSLAPGSYEQYF.

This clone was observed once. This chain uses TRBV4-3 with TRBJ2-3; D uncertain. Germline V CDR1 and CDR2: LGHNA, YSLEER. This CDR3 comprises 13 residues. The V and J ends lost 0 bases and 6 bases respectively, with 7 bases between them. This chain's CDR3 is CASSQDLGDTQYF. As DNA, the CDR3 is TGCGCCAGCAGCCAAGATTTAGGCGATACGCAGTATTTT.

CDR3 region: CSVDTPGYEQYF. CDR3 DNA: TGCAGCGTTGATACGCCTGGGTACGAGCAGTACTTC. This chain uses TRBV29-1 with TRBJ2-7; D gene ambiguous. In germline, CDR1 is SQVTM, CDR2 ANQGSEA. There are 12 residues in the CDR3. Trimming shortened V by 3 bases and J by 4 bases, and 10 bases separated the two germline ends.

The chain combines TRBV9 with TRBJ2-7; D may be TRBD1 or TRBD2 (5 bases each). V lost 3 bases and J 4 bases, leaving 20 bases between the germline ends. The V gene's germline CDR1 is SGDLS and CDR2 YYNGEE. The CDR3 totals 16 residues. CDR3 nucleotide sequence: TGTGCCAGCAGCGAGGCCCCGCAGGGCAGGGAGTACGAGCAGTACTTC. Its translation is CASSEAPQGREYEQYF.

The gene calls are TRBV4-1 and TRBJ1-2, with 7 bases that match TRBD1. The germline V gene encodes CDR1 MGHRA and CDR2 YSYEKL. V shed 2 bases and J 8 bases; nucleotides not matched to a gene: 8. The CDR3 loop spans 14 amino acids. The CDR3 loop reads CASSQLPGGGGYTF. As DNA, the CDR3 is TGCGCCAGCAGCCAATTACCAGGGGGGGGAGGCTACACCTTC.

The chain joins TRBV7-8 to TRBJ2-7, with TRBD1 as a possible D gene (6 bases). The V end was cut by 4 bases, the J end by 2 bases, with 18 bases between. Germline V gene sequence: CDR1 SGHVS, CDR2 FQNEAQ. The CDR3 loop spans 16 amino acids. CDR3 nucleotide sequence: TGTGCCAGCAGCTGGCAGGGGTTTAAGGTTACCTACGAGCAGTACTTC. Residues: CASSWQGFKVTYEQYF.

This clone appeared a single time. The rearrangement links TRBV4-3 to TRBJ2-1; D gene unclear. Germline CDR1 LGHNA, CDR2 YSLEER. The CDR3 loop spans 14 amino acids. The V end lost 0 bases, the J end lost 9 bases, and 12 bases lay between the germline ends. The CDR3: CASSQDKLWSEQFF. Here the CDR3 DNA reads TGCGCCAGCAGCCAAGATAAATTGTGGAGTGAGCAGTTCTTC.

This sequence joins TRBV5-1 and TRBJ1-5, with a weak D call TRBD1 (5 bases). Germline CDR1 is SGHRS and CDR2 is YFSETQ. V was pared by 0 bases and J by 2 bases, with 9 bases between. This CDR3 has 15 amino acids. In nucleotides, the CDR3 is TGCGCCAGCAGCTTGGGAGGGGCACGCAATCAGCCCCAGCATTTT. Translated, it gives CASSLGGARNQPQHF.

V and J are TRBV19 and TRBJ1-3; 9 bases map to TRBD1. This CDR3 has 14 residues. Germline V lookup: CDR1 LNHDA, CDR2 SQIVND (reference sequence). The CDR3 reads CAAQGANSGNTIYF. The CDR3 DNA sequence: TGTGCGGCACAGGGGGCGAACTCTGGAAACACCATATATTTT.

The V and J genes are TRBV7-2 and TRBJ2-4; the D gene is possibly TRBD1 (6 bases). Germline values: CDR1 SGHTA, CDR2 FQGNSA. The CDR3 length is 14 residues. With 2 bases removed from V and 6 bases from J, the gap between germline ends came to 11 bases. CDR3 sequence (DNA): TGTGCCAGCAGCTTATTGGACAGAAGAAACATTCAGTACTTC. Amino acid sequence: CASSLLDRRNIQYF.

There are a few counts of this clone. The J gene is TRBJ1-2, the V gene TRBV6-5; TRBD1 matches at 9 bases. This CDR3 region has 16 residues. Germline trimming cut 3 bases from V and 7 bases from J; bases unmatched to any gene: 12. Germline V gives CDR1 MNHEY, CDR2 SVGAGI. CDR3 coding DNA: TGTGCCAGCAGTTATCGCCCCGGGACAGGGAGGGGTGGCTACACCTTC. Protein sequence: CASSYRPGTGRGGYTF.